This entry lists 19 T cell receptor beta chains sequenced from one sample in a study of post-analysis software for immune sequencing data. These TCRs are of unknown antigen specificity. Included in the TCR beta cDNA libraries were unique molecular identifiers. TCRdb ran MiXCR on the PCR reads and lists one entry per CDR3 protein. The sample shows 400,000 to 500,000 distinct CDR3 sequences, over 30% of them seen only once. Findings and caveats of the study: Patients used a handful of TRBV segments, including TRBV5-6, TRBV5-1 and TRBV20-1, more often than controls.

Sequenced: blood. These receptors were taken from a girl aged 2 to 10 with multiple sclerosis.

The table lists this clonotype with a few counts. The gene calls are TRBV4-1 and TRBJ2-7; TRBD1 matches 7 bases. CDR3 length: 13 amino acids. Germline values: CDR1 MGHRA, CDR2 YSYEKL. Unmatched junction bases numbered 2, after V lost 3 bases and J lost 3 bases. CDR3 sequence: CASSHDRDYEQYF. The CDR3 DNA reads as TGCGCCAGCAGCCACGACAGGGACTACGAGCAGTACTTC.

The rearrangement joins TRBV20-1 to TRBJ2-7, with TRBD1 matching over 7 bases. Germline V gene sequence: CDR1 DFQATT, CDR2 SNEGSKA (reference sequence). The CDR3 runs 13 residues. Trimming at V came to 2 bases and at J to 4 bases, leaving 5 bases not matched to a gene. The CDR3 DNA reads TGCAGTGCTAGAAGGCCAGGGGGATACGAGCAGTACTTC. Translation: CSARRPGGYEQYF.

The V and J genes are TRBV7-3 and TRBJ1-1, with TRBD1 matching 12 bases. The CDR3 extends over 15 amino acids. Germline V CDR1 and CDR2: SGHTA, FQGTGA. Losses at the gene ends were 0 bases for V and 6 bases for J; bases not matched to a gene: 2. The CDR3 protein is CASSLTGQGAAEAFF. The CDR3 DNA reads as TGTGCCAGCAGCTTAACGGGACAGGGGGCCGCTGAAGCTTTCTTT.

In its sample, this clonotype was seen a few times. The rearrangement uses TRBV28 and TRBJ1-2; D is unclear. Germline values: CDR1 MDHEN, CDR2 SYDVKM. Deletions cut 4 bases from V and 4 bases from J, with 13 bases between. The CDR3 runs to 14 residues. The CDR3 sequence: CASSSDRGPYGYTF. The CDR3 DNA sequence: TGTGCCAGCAGTTCTGACCGGGGTCCCTATGGCTACACCTTC.

The chain recombines TRBV5-1 with TRBJ2-5; no reliable D call. The V and J ends lost 1 base and 7 bases respectively, with 17 bases between them. CDR3 length: 15 amino acids. The germline V gene encodes CDR1 SGHRS and CDR2 YFSETQ. In nucleotides, the CDR3 is TGCGCCAGCAGCTTGTCGGGTGGCCCTCGAGGGACCCAGTACTTC. Translated, it gives CASSLSGGPRGTQYF.

The rearrangement uses TRBV29-1 and TRBJ1-4; a weak D match, TRBD1 (5 bases). CDR3 length: 13 residues. V shed 6 bases and J shed 5 bases, with 13 bases lying between them. Per the germline V gene, CDR1 is SQVTM and CDR2 is ANQGSEA. The CDR3 DNA follows: TGCAGCGTACAGACAAGGGGAAATGAAAAACTGTTTTTT. Translated, it gives CSVQTRGNEKLFF.

The V gene is TRBV20-1, the J gene TRBJ2-7, with D perhaps TRBD2 (5 bases). The V gene's germline CDR1 is DFQATT and CDR2 SNEGSKA (reference sequence). The CDR3 sequence is 15 residues long. V lost 2 bases and J 6 bases, leaving 20 bases between the germline ends. In nucleotides, the CDR3 is TGCAGTGCTAGACTTCTTGGGAGTTTTAGAGTCGAGCAGTACTTC. It encodes CSARLLGSFRVEQYF.

The chain uses TRBV10-3 and TRBJ1-5, with TRBD1 matching 9 bases. V gave up 2 bases and J gave up 4 bases; unmatched junction bases: 6. The CDR3 is 16 amino acids. Per germline, CDR1 ENHRY and CDR2 SYGVKD. The CDR3 nucleotides are TGTGCCATCAGTGAGGTGGACAGGGGCGGAAATCAGCCCCAGCATTTT. The encoded protein is CAISEVDRGGNQPQHF.

The chain carries TRBV27 and TRBJ2-5; D might be TRBD2 (5 bases). There are 15 residues in the CDR3. V lost 5 bases, J lost 3 bases, and 16 bases lay in between. Germline V gene sequence: CDR1 MNHEY, CDR2 SMNVEV (reference sequence). The CDR3 nucleotides are TGTGCCAGCAGTATGTTTGGACCAGCGGAAGAGACCCAGTACTTC. Its protein is CASSMFGPAEETQYF.

This clonotype was observed a few times. V gene TRBV28 combines with J gene TRBJ1-2; D gene uncertain. V lost 2 bases and J lost 3, with 7 bases in between. The germline CDR1 and CDR2 sequences are MDHEN and SYDVKM. The CDR3 is 13 amino acids. The chain's CDR3 is CASSLGRHYGYTF. CDR3 coding DNA: TGTGCCAGCAGTTTAGGCCGGCACTATGGCTACACCTTC.

This sequence joins TRBV7-9 and TRBJ2-7, with TRBD1 identical over 9 bases. Germline values: CDR1 SEHNR, CDR2 FQNEAQ (reference sequence). This CDR3 spans 16 amino acids. V was clipped by 5 bases and J by 3 bases; unmatched bases: 11. Here the CDR3 reads CASSARTGESLYEQYF. In DNA form, the CDR3 reads TGTGCCAGCAGCGCAAGGACAGGGGAATCTCTCTACGAGCAGTACTTC.

The chain recombines TRBV27 with TRBJ2-3; TRBD1 might be the D (6 bases). The germline V gene has CDR1 MNHEY and CDR2 SMNVEV (reference sequence). Trimming stripped 3 bases from V and 3 bases from J, with 16 bases between. The CDR3 loop spans 16 amino acids. The CDR3 protein is CASSFPHRVRTDTQYF. CDR3 nucleotide sequence: TGTGCCAGCAGTTTCCCTCACAGGGTCCGGACAGATACGCAGTATTTT.

This clonotype was recorded a few times. This chain joins TRBV2 and TRBJ2-6; D is undetermined. This CDR3 comprises 14 residues. Germline loops: CDR1 SNHLY, CDR2 FYNNEI. V dropped 4 bases and J dropped 4 bases, with 8 bases sitting between them. The CDR3 DNA is TGTGCCAGCAGTGGCGTGGGGGGGGCCAACGTCCTGACTTTC. Residues: CASSGVGGANVLTF.

The chain is built from TRBV5-6 and TRBJ2-3; D gene uncertain. The CDR3 runs 15 residues. Germline CDR1 SGHDT, CDR2 YYEEEE. Trimming took 4 bases from V and 2 from J, leaving 14 bases between them. CDR3 DNA: TGTGCCAGCAGCGGTCTGGGGTCCTTCACAGATACGCAGTATTTT. Its translation: CASSGLGSFTDTQYF. The full variable domain, its missing parts supplied by reference TRBV5-6 and TRBJ2-3, is DAGVTQSPTHLIKTRGQQVTLRCSPKSGHDTVSWYQQALGQGPQFIFQYYEEEERQRGNFPDRFSGHQFPNYSSELNVNALLLGDSALYLCASSGLGSFTDTQYFGPGTRLTVL.

This clonotype was counted between two and nine times. V is TRBV6-6 and J is TRBJ2-5; maybe TRBD2 (6 bases). Trimming cost V 2 bases and J 0 bases, with 7 bases left between them. Germline V CDR1 and CDR2: MNHNY, SVGAGI (reference sequence). The length of the CDR3 is 14 residues. The CDR3 protein is CASSYGGDQETQYF. CDR3 DNA sequence: TGTGCCAGCAGTTACGGCGGGGACCAAGAGACCCAGTACTTC.

This clonotype was seen only a few times. The J gene is TRBJ2-1, the V gene TRBV29-1, with a possible D match to TRBD1 (6 bases). Trimming stripped 4 bases from V and 8 bases from J, with 15 bases between. Germline CDR1 and CDR2: SQVTM and ANQGSEA. CDR3 length: 13 amino acids. CDR3 sequence reads: CSVAPTGSDEQFF. The DNA of the CDR3 is TGCAGCGTTGCCCCGACAGGAAGCGATGAGCAGTTCTTC.

Comments on this clonotype: At one boundary the junction diverges from the germline segment, which might be a read error. J is TRBJ2-1 and V is TRBV13, with D possibly being TRBD2 (5 bases). CDR1 is PRHDT, CDR2 FYEKMQ, per germline (reference sequence). The CDR3 contains 14 residues. The CDR3 loop is CANSLGLSPNEQFF. The CDR3 DNA follows: TGTGCCAACAGCTTAGGACTCAGTCCCAATGAGCAGTTCTTC. Combining the CDR3 with reference TRBV13 and TRBJ2-1 gives the whole variable domain AAGVIQSPRHLIKEKRETATLKCYPIPRHDTVYWYQQGPGQDPQFLISFYEKMQSDKGSIPDRFSAQQFSDYHSELNMSSLELGDSALYFCANSLGLSPNEQFFGPGTRLTVL.

This clonotype has only a few counts. This chain joins TRBV4-1 and TRBJ1-5; TRBD1 might be the D (5 bases). CDR1 is MGHRA, CDR2 YSYEKL, per germline. The CDR3 is 14 residues long. The ends were cut back, 6 bases at V and 4 bases at J, with 13 bases in the middle. CDR3 in amino acids: CASSRGKLNQPQHF. CDR3 bases: TGCGCCAGCAGTCGGGGGAAATTGAATCAGCCCCAGCATTTT.

The chain employs TRBV4-1 and TRBJ2-3; D not certain. There are 13 residues in the CDR3. Germline loops: CDR1 MGHRA, CDR2 YSYEKL. V lost 1 base, J lost 4 bases, and 6 bases lay in between. In nucleotides, the CDR3 is TGCGCCAGCAGCCAAGCAGTCGCAGATACGCAGTATTTT. Translating it yields CASSQAVADTQYF.